This entry lists 7 T cell receptor beta chains sequenced from one sample in a study of graft-versus-host responses after intestinal transplantation. This table comes from immunoSEQ multiplex PCR, and its TCRdb copy is limited to in-frame clones, with some not included. The top ten hold 2.1% of the sample, which has 8,000 to 8,500 clones, about 93% seen once. Here the sequenced sample was PBMCs, taken 11 days after intestinal transplantation. The receptors originated from a human patient who received an intestinal transplant, so some T cells may come from the graft donor.

This sequence joins TRBV28 and TRBJ2-1, with 7 positions matching TRBD2. The V gene end was trimmed by 2 bases and the J gene end by 8 bases; junction bases not matched to a gene: 9. Germline V lookup: CDR1 MDHEN, CDR2 SYDVKM. This CDR3 spans 15 amino acids. CDR3 region: CASSLRRPLADEQFF. CDR3 nucleotides: TGTGCCAGCAGTTTACGACGACCTCTAGCGGATGAGCAGTTCTTC.

V and J are TRBV18 and TRBJ2-7; TRBD1 matches 7 bases. After removal of 2 bases from V and 3 bases from J, the junction contained 7 bases not matched to a gene. This CDR3 is 15 amino acids long. The germline CDR1 and CDR2 sequences are KGHSH and LQKENI. The CDR3 here is CASSPRGGYLYEQYV. The DNA of the CDR3 is TGTGCCAGCTCACCAAGAGGGGGCTACCTCTACGAGCAGTACGTC.

The count of this clone is one. The gene calls are TRBV20-1 and TRBJ2-1; no clear D. Trimming removed 6 bases at V and 2 bases at J, with 5 bases between. The V gene's germline CDR1 is DFQATT and CDR2 SNEGSKA (reference sequence). CDR3 length: 11 residues. This chain's CDR3 is CSARPYNEQFF. As DNA, the CDR3 is TGCAGTGCGAGGCCCTACAATGAGCAGTTCTTC.

This chain links TRBV27 with TRBJ2-3; D is unresolved. Trimming took off 5 bases at V and 6 bases at J, with 15 bases between the two ends. The CDR3 contains 14 residues. In germline, CDR1 is MNHEY, CDR2 SMNVEV (reference sequence). The DNA of the CDR3 is TGTGCCAGCAGTCAACAAGCGCTTAGGGATACGCAGTATTTT. Its translation is CASSQQALRDTQYF.

This sequence joins TRBV6-5 and TRBJ1-2, with a weak D call TRBD1 (6 bases). Trimming pared 5 bases from V and 1 base from J, leaving 14 bases between. Germline CDR1 reads MNHEY; CDR2 reads SVGAGI. The CDR3 is made up of 15 amino acids. In DNA, the CDR3 is TGTGCCAGCAGTCCGTCAGGGGCCCGTAACTATGGCTACACCTTC. It yields the protein CASSPSGARNYGYTF.

The J gene is TRBJ2-3, the V gene TRBV7-6, with D possibly being TRBD1 (6 bases). The V and J ends lost 8 bases and 1 base respectively, with 22 bases between them. This CDR3 contains 17 residues. Germline loops: CDR1 SGHVS, CDR2 FNYEAQ. The CDR3 region is CASARTADSPRTDTQYF. The CDR3 bases are TGTGCCAGCGCCAGGACGGCGGACAGCCCCCGCACAGATACGCAGTATTTT.

The CDR3 protein is CASSLAGDYEQYF. CDR3 coding DNA: TGTGCCAGCAGCTTAGCGGGCGACTACGAGCAGTACTTC. V is TRBV7-8 and J is TRBJ2-7; the D is unclear. Germline V gene lookup returns CDR1 SGHVS and CDR2 FQNEAQ. Between the trimmed V and J ends, which lost 0 bases and 3 bases, there was a span of 6 bases. The CDR3 covers 13 residues. The variable domain in full, completed from reference TRBV7-8 and TRBJ2-7, reads GAGVSQSPRYKVAKRGQDVALRCDPISGHVSLFWYQQALGQGPEFLTYFQNEAQLDKSGLPSDRFFAERPEGSVSTLKIQRTQQEDSAVYLCASSLAGDYEQYFGPGTRLTVT.